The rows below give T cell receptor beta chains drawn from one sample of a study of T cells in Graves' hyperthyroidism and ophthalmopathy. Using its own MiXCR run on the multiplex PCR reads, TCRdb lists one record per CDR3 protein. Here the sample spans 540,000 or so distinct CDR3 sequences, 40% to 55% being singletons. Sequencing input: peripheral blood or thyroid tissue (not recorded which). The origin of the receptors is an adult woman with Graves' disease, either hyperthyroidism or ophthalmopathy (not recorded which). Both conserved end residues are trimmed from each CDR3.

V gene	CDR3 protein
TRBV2	ASSEARGGRPQH
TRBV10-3	AISEMIMYEQY
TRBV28	ASSLFPRVGETQY
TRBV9	ASSVGGSNTGELF
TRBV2	ASRDRAPPTNEKLF
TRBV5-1	ASSLGTGSQPQH
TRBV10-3	AIREGPEQY
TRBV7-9	ASSLGIAEVSYEQY
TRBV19	ASSMKVYNEQF
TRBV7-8	GSSPTGAAPPWEQY
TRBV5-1	ASSWGRQGTEAF
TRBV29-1	SVGGLGDQPQH
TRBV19	ASKGGGATNEKLF